Below, one T cell receptor beta chain is given with its context. In its sample, this clone was seen a few times. Its antigen is still unknown. Per-base quality was not reported, and no clone a single base away is much larger than it. Receptor libraries were prepared by PCR. TCRdb lists the instrument as Illumina HiSeq 4000. The TCR beta-chain CDR3 region of each patient was profiled by high-throughput sequencing. Per the source publication's procedure: The researchers built a classifier to tell apart papillary thyroid cancer patients with distant metastasis, based on CDR3 differences among clinicopathological groups. Repertoire diversity was assessed with the Shannon index, and tumor-blood repertoire similarity with the Morisita-Horn index. Through fastp at Q25 and MiXCR, TCRdb rebuilt clones from the public reads, retaining in-frame beta chains. Clone size and V and J calls follow TCRdb, not the original study. The table for this sample lists more than 40,000 clones; around 4% of them were counted only once. The ten largest clones capture about 9.8% of the sample.

This entry is derived from a study of metastatic and nonmetastatic thyroid tumors (dated by TCRdb to about 2020). Broadly, across the study: Repertoires were compared across peripheral blood and tumor or nodule tissue samples from malignant and benign thyroid patients.

Study-level results and caveats: In both blood and tumor samples, TCR beta diversity was reported to be significantly higher in malignant tumors than in benign nodules.

None of the patients had been given any treatment before thyroid surgery. Using T-cell receptor beta sequencing, the researchers looked back retrospectively at clinical samples from patients, gathered between about 2011 and 2019. The germline V gene (reference sequence) sets CDR1 to LNHNV and CDR2 to YYDKDF. V drops 1 base and J drops 0 bases, leaving 6 bases in between. Counted from cysteine to phenylalanine, this CDR3 has 15 amino acids. Only CDR3 DNA remains: 45 bases, in frame from the first base. This chain joins TRBV15 to TRBJ1-4; the D gene assignment is ambiguous. The source of this sequence is a female donor with papillary thyroid cancer or a benign thyroid nodule (not recorded which). Some clones in this sample may be carry-over from other donors' samples. The specimen was blood. The CDR3 in this case is CATSRGGSTNEKLFF. The nucleotide sequence is given as TGTGCCACCAGCAGAGGTGGTTCAACTAATGAAAAACTGTTTTTT.